This T cell receptor (beta chain) was sequenced in a study of blood T cell repertoires in COVID-19 (dated by TCRdb to 2020 to 2021). Broadly, across the study: Samples from collaborators originated in the United States, Italy and Spain and spanned both the acute and convalescent phases of COVID-19. Sample metadata almost always included a de-identified subject ID, COVID-19 status, age in years and sex. The prospective study material was composed of cDNA or gDNA derived from T cells, B-cell-depleted T cells, or PBMCs. Samples came from the ongoing ImmuneRACE study (first 160 participants) plus 1,254 subjects from 6 global collaborators. Where available, HLA class I and class II types were obtained from metadata supplied by the sample provider rather than from assay-based typing. The repertoires were released in a freely available public database meant as a resource for research on the immune response to SARS-CoV-2. Deeply sampled blood TCRbeta repertoires from subjects exposed to, actively infected with, or recovered from COVID-19 were included in the dataset.

The immunoSEQ Assay, a bias-controlled multiplex PCR, was used to amplify TCRbeta CDR3 regions from genomic DNA. The source study handled its data this way. The number of nucleated cells in each sample was estimated by amplification of reference gene primers within the assay. To quantify the absolute abundance of each unique TCRbeta CDR3 rearrangement, sequence reads were collapsed and filtered. Productive Simpson clonality was computed per sample as the square root of Simpson's diversity index over productive rearrangements. TCRdb provides this immuneACCESS table in a form limited to in-frame rearrangements. Some clones are lacking; in checked studies, under half of them reflect an unresolved V gene, and why the rest are absent is not known. V, J and clone size are taken as reported in that table, and D and trimming were inferred from the DNA itself. Here the sample has some 80,000 clones; over 80% occur a single time. 3.5% of the sample is in the top ten clones.

Collaborating institutions collected whole blood in K2EDTA tubes following their own protocols. For TCRbeta analysis, collaborator samples were shipped as frozen whole blood, as isolated PBMCs, or as DNA extracted from either sample type. Concerning this clone: It lacks a known antigen. No per-base quality is available; no much larger clone lies one base away.

Study-level results and caveats: Clinical and demographic metadata were provided uncurated, with the amount varying by source and participant.

The clonotype originates from a man between 50 and 59 years old with acute or convalescent COVID-19. Sequencing was performed on peripheral blood.

The CDR3 reads CASSAGTIHTGELFF. The DNA is TGTGCCAGCAGCGCCGGGACTATCCACACCGGGGAGCTGTTTTTT. The rearrangement combines TRBV9 with TRBJ2-2; 7 bases in the middle match TRBD2. The CDR3 measures 15 amino acids from cysteine to phenylalanine. The read is trimmed to its CDR3 DNA, 45 bases read in frame from base 1. At the junction V is shortened by 3 bases and J by 3 bases; bases outside the gene matches: 5. The germline V gene encodes CDR1 SGDLS and CDR2 YYNGEE.